Reported below is one TCR beta chain. Its target is not known. Researchers ran the PCR with 60 Vbeta and 13 Jbeta primers. TCRdb's copy holds only in-frame clones and misses some; the assay was immunoSEQ multiplex PCR. The data contain approximately 150,000 clones, around 79% of them singletons. The CDR3 runs 14 residues. Trimming pared 7 bases from V and 1 base from J, leaving 17 bases between. CDR1 and CDR2 (germline): SQVTM, ANQGSEA. The data stem from a study of cytomegalovirus exposure and HLA in healthy donors. Notes on the study in general: Among CMV-associated TCR beta chains, most appeared HLA-restricted in a later analysis. Later analysis found that TCR beta chains associated with HLA were more clonally expanded than other, equally common chains.

The sequence was obtained from a man between 50 and 59 years old in good health and CMV-seropositive. Material: PBMCs. The rearrangement joins TRBV29-1 to TRBJ2-7; possible D gene TRBD1, 8 bases. CDR3 amino acids: CSAIGQGGSYEQYF. CDR3 nucleotides: TGCAGCGCGATAGGACAGGGAGGGTCCTACGAGCAGTACTTC.